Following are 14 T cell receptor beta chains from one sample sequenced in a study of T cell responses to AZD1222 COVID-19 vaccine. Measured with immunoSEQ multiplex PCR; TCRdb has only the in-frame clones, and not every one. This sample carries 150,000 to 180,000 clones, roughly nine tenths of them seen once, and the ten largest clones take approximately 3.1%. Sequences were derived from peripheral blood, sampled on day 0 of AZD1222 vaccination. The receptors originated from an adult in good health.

This CDR3 reads CASSVEGGPYEQYF. Here the CDR3 DNA reads TGTGCCAGCAGCGTAGAGGGGGGACCCTACGAGCAGTACTTC. This chain connects TRBV9 to TRBJ2-7; tentatively, D is TRBD1 or TRBD2 (6 bases each). This CDR3 spans 14 amino acids. With 0 bases removed from V and 2 bases from J, the gap between germline ends came to 9 bases. From germline, CDR1 is SGDLS and CDR2 YYNGEE.

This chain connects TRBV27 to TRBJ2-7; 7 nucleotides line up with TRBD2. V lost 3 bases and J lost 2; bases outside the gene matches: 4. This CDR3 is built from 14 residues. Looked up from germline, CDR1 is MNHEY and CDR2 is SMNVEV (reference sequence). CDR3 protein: CASSFGGRAYEQYF. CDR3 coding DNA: TGTGCCAGCAGTTTCGGGGGGAGAGCCTACGAGCAGTACTTC.

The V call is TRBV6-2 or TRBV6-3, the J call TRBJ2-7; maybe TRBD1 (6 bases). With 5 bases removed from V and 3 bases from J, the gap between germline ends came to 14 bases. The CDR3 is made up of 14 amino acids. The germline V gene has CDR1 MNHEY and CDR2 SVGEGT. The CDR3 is CASSLLRGGYEQYF. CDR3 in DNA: TGTGCCAGCAGTCTACTCAGAGGGGGCTACGAGCAGTACTTC.

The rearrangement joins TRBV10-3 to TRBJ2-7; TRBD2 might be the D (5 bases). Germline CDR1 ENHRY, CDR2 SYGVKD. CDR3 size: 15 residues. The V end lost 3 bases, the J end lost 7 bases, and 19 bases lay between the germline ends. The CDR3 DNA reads TGTGCCATCAGTGAATCTGGCAGGTTCTCGGGAGAGCAGTACTTC. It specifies CAISESGRFSGEQYF.

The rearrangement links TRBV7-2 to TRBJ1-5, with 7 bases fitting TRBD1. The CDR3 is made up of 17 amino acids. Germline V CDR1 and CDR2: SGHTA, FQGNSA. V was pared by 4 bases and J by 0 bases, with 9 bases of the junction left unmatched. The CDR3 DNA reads TGTGCCAGCAGCTCAGGGTACAGGGGTAATAGCAATCAGCCCCAGCATTTT. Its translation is CASSSGYRGNSNQPQHF.

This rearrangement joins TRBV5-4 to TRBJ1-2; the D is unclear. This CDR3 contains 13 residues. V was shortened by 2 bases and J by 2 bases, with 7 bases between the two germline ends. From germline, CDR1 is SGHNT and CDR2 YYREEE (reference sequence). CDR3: CASSFSDNYGYTF. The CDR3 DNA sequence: TGTGCCAGCAGCTTTTCAGACAACTATGGCTACACCTTC.

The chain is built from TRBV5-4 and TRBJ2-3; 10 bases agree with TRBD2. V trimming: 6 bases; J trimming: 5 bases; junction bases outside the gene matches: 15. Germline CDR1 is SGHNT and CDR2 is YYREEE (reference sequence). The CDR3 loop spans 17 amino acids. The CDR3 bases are TGTGCCAGCACCCGAGGCGGGGAGCGGGGGGGCGGAGATACGCAGTATTTT. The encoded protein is CASTRGGERGGGDTQYF.

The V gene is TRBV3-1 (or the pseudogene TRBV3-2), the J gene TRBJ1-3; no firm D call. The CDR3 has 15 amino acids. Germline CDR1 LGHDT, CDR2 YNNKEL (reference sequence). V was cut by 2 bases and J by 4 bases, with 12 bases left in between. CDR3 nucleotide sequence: TGTGCCAGCAGCCAAAGCGGACCTACGGGAAACACCATATATTTT. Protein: CASSQSGPTGNTIYF.

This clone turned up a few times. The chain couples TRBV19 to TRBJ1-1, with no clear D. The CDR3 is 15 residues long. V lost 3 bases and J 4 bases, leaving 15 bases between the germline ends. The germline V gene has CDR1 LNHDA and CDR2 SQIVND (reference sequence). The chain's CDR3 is CASSIEGGWATEAFF. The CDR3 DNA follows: TGTGCCAGTAGTATCGAGGGCGGGTGGGCCACTGAAGCTTTCTTT.

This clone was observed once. Here the CDR3 reads CASSEPGQGVYGYTF. CDR3 DNA sequence: TGTGCCAGCAGTGAACCGGGACAGGGGGTATATGGCTACACCTTC. The chain has TRBV6-1 and TRBJ1-2; 11 bases match TRBD1. Germline V lookup: CDR1 MNHNS, CDR2 SASEGT. V dropped 2 bases and J dropped 5; count of bases not matched to a gene: 4. This CDR3 comprises 15 residues.

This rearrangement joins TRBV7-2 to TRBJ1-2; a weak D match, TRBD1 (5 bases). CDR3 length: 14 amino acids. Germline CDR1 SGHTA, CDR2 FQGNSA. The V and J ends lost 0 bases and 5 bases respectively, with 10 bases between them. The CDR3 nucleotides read TGTGCCAGCAGCTTAGCAGGGGAGGGGTATGGCTACACCTTC. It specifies CASSLAGEGYGYTF.

CDR3 sequence reads: CASSLRPGGGSDTQYF. The DNA of the CDR3 is TGTGCCAGCAGCTTACGTCCGGGCGGGGGGTCAGATACGCAGTATTTT. The chain recombines TRBV7-2 with TRBJ2-3, with 8 bases matching TRBD2. Germline loops: CDR1 SGHTA, CDR2 FQGNSA. V trimming: 2 bases; J trimming: 4 bases; junction bases outside the gene matches: 8. CDR3 size: 16 residues.

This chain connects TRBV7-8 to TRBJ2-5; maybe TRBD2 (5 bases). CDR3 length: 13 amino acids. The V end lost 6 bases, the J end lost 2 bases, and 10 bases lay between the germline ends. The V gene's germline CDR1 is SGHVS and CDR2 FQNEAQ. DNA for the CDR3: TGTGCCAGCAGACTCCGGGGACAAGAGACCCAGTACTTC. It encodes CASRLRGQETQYF. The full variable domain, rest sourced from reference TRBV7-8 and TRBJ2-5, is GAGVSQSPRYKVAKRGQDVALRCDPISGHVSLFWYQQALGQGPEFLTYFQNEAQLDKSGLPSDRFFAERPEGSVSTLKIQRTQQEDSAVYLCASRLRGQETQYFGPGTRLLVL.

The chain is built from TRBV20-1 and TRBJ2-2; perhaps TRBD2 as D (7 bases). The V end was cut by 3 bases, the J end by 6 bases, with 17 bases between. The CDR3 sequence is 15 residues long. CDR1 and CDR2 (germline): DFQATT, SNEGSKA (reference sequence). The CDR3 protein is CSASGWGGPAGELFF. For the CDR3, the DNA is TGCAGTGCTAGTGGTTGGGGGGGCCCCGCCGGGGAGCTGTTTTTT.